A selection of T cell receptor beta chains follows, all from one sample in a study of cytomegalovirus exposure and HLA in healthy donors. The assay was immunoSEQ multiplex PCR, and TCRdb's table has in-frame clones only and misses some. Of 190,000 or so clones in the sample, about 80% were seen once. The sequenced sample was PBMCs. These TCRs come from a young woman in good health and CMV-seropositive. The conserved cysteine and the conserved F or W are not part of the CDR3 here. Each record gives: clone size, J gene, V gene, CDR3 protein. Size values are once, few and many counts, or a class for expanded clones, and some rows have none.

few,TRBJ2-2,TRBV6-6,ASSSATVTGELF
-,TRBJ2-5,TRBV7-6,ASSSSGGTTQY
-,TRBJ2-7,TRBV4-2,ASSQGAGMSYEQY
-,TRBJ2-7,TRBV4-2,ASSQGQGPSWEQY
-,TRBJ1-4,TRBV11-2,ASSLGPATIEKLF
-,TRBJ1-1,TRBV7-9,ASSLPPGTEAF
-,TRBJ2-7,TRBV6-5,ASSQGRGSEQY
-,TRBJ1-5,TRBV18,ASSPLENQPQH
-,TRBJ2-2,TRBV2,ASSGTSGGTGELF
-,TRBJ1-2,TRBV6-5,ASSYETGGGHYGYT
-,TRBJ2-7,TRBV7-3,ASSTERGYEQY
-,TRBJ1-1,TRBV7-9,ASSLSRTGGANTEAF
-,TRBJ2-7,TRBV4-1,ASSQGGQPSYEQY
-,TRBJ2-3,TRBV4-3,ASSQDVFLAGGADTQY
once,TRBJ2-1,TRBV25-1,ASSDGGQGGNEQF
-,TRBJ2-3,TRBV5-1,ASSNGQESTDTQY
-,TRBJ2-2,TRBV15,ATSRDQGARVAGELF
-,TRBJ2-7,TRBV6-1,ASSLDRPYEQY
once,TRBJ1-2,TRBV5-4,ASSQTDRGYGYT
-,TRBJ2-1,TRBV9,ASSGGGFYNEQF
-,TRBJ1-3,TRBV9,ASSVEGISGNTIY
-,TRBJ2-7,TRBV7-2,ASSLVSIGTGSYEQY
-,TRBJ2-5,TRBV19,ASSVGTSGGAGETQY
once,TRBJ2-7,TRBV5-1,ASGEGQGLFEQY
-,TRBJ2-5,TRBV5-1,ASSFGTSGGTQY
-,TRBJ1-2,TRBV29-1,SVERGTGVYGYT
-,TRBJ1-1,TRBV5-6,ASSFPQQGNTEAF
-,TRBJ2-3,TRBV19,ASSTGTGKIGTDTQY
-,TRBJ1-2,TRBV5-4,ATAGSVGGYT
-,TRBJ1-1,TRBV2,ASSSAQGYTEAF
-,TRBJ2-2,TRBV9,ASSTRTSGTGELF
-,TRBJ1-2,TRBV5-4,ASSPWGGQGYGYT
-,TRBJ2-5,TRBV7-7,ASSRGQQETQY
-,TRBJ1-4,TRBV4-2,ASKGGGDEKLF
-,TRBJ2-7,TRBV9,ASSVGQSDEQY
-,TRBJ2-7,TRBV5-1,ASSFLARSYEQY
-,TRBJ2-7,TRBV27,ASRPRLAGTYEQY
-,TRBJ2-1,TRBV5-6,ASSLVSGGATEQF
-,TRBJ2-5,TRBV5-6,ASSLRPSGAQETQY
-,TRBJ1-2,TRBV18,ASSPIGQGDSNYGYT
-,TRBJ1-1,TRBV4-3,ASSPDKNTEAF
-,TRBJ2-3,TRBV6-5,ASRGTFTDTQY
few,TRBJ2-7,TRBV7-6,ASSLASGVLAEQY
-,TRBJ1-3,TRBV7-6,ASSLEGQADTIY
-,TRBJ2-7,TRBV6-1,ASRDRGPYEQY
-,TRBJ2-1,TRBV2,ASSELQGAKQF
-,TRBJ2-3,TRBV5-4,ASSFSGGGTDTQY
-,TRBJ1-4,TRBV14,ASSPLNRGPRFGKLF
-,TRBJ1-3,TRBV18,ASSPQAGAGNTIY
-,TRBJ1-3,TRBV19,ASSIIAWSGNTIY